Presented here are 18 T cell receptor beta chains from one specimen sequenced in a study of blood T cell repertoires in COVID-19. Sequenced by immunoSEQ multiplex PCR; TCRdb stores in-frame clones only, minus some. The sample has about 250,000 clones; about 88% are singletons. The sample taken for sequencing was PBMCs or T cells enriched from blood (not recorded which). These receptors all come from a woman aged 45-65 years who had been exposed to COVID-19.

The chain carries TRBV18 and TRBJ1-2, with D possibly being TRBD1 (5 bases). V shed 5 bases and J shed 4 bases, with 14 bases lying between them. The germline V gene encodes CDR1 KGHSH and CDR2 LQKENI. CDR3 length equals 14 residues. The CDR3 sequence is CASSSGPDTYGYTF. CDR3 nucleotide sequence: TGTGCCAGCTCATCCGGGCCGGACACCTATGGCTACACCTTC.

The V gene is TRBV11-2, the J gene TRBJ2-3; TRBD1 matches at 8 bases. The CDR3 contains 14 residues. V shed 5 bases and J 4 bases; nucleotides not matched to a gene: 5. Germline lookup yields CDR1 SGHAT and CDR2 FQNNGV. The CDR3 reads CASSKAGGSDTQYF. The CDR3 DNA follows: TGTGCCAGCAGCAAAGCAGGGGGCTCAGATACGCAGTATTTT.

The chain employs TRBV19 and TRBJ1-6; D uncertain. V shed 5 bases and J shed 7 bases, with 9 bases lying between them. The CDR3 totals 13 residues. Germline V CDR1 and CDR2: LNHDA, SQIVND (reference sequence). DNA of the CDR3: TGTGCCAGTAGTCCGGGTCGGAATTCACCCCTCCACTTT. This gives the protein CASSPGRNSPLHF.

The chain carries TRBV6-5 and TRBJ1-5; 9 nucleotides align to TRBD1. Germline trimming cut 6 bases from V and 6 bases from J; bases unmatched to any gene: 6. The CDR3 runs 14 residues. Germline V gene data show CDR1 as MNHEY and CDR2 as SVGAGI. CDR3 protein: CASSVTGGGQPQHF. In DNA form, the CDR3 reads TGTGCCAGCAGCGTGACAGGGGGGGGTCAGCCCCAGCATTTT.

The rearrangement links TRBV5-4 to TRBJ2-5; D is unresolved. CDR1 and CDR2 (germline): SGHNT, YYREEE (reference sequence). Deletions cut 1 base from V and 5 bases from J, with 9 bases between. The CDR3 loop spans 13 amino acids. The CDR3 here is CASSLKSGETQYF. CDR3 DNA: TGTGCCAGCAGCTTGAAGTCTGGCGAGACCCAGTACTTC.

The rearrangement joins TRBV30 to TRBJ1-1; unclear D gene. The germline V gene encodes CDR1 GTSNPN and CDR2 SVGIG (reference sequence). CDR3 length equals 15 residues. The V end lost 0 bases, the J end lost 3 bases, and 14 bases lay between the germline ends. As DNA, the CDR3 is TGTGCCTGGAGTGTACTAGCAATTCGGGACACTGAAGCTTTCTTT. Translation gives CAWSVLAIRDTEAFF.

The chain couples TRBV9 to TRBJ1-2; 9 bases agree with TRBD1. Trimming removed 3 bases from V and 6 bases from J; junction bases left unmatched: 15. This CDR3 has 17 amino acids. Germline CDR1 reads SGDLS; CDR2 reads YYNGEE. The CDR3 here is CASSAPGQGALIDGYTF. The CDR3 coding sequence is TGTGCCAGCAGCGCTCCGGGACAGGGCGCCCTTATTGATGGCTACACCTTC.

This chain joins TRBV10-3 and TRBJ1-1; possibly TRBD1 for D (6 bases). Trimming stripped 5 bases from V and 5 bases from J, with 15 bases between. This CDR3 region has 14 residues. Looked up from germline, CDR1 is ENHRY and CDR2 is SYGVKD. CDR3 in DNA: TGTGCCATCAGTTTACAGGGTTTTGGAACTGAAGCTTTCTTT. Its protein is CAISLQGFGTEAFF.

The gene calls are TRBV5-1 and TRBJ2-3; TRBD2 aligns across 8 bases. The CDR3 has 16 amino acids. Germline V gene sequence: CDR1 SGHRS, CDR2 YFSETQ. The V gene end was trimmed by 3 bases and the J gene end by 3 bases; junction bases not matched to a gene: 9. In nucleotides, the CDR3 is TGCGCCAGCAGCTATACAAGGGGGACTAGGACAGATACGCAGTATTTT. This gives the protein CASSYTRGTRTDTQYF.

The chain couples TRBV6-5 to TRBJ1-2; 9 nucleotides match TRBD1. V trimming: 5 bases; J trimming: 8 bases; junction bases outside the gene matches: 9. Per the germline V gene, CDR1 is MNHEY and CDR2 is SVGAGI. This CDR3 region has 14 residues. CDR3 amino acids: CASSPSGTGYGYTF. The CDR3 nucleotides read TGTGCCAGCAGTCCTTCCGGGACAGGGTACGGCTACACCTTC.

The CDR3 DNA follows: TGTGCCAGCTCACCTACCTGGCTGGACACTGAAGCTTTCTTT. This gives the protein CASSPTWLDTEAFF. This sequence joins TRBV18 and TRBJ1-1; D ambiguous. CDR3 size: 14 residues. The V end was cut by 3 bases, the J end by 3 bases, with 11 bases between. Per the germline V gene, CDR1 is KGHSH and CDR2 is LQKENI.

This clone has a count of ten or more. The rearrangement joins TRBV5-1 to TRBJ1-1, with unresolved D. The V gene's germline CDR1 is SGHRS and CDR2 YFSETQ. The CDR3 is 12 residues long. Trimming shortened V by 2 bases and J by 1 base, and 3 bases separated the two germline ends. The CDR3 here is CASSFSNTEAFF. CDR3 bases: TGCGCCAGCAGCTTCTCGAACACTGAAGCTTTCTTT.

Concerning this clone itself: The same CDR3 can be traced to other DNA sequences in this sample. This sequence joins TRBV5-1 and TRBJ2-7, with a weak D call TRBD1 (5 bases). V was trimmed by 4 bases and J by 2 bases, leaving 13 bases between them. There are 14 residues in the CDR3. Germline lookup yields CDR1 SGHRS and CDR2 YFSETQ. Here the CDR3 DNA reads TGCGCCAGCAGCCCTACTACAGGAACCTACGAGCAGTACTTC. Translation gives CASSPTTGTYEQYF.

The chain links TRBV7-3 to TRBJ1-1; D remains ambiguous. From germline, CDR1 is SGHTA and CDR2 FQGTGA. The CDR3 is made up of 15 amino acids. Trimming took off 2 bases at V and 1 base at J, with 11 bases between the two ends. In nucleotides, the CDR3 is TGTGCCAGCAGCTTATATCGTGCGGGGAACACTGAAGCTTTCTTT. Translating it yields CASSLYRAGNTEAFF.

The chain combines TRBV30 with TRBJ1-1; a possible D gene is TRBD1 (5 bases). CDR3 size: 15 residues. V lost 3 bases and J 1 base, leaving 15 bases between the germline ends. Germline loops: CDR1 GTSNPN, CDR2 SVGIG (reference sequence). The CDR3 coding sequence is TGTGCCTGGAGGCGGGGTACGGGGGGGAACACTGAAGCTTTCTTT. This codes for CAWRRGTGGNTEAFF.

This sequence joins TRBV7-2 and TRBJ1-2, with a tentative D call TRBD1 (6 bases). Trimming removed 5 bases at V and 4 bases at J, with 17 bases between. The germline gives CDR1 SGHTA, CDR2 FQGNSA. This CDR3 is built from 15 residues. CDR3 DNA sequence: TGTGCCAGCAGCCATGACGTGACAGGAATCTATGGCTACACCTTC. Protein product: CASSHDVTGIYGYTF. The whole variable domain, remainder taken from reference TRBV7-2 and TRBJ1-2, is GAGVSQSPSNKVTEKGKDVELRCDPISGHTALYWYRQSLGQGLEFLIYFQGNSAPDKSGLPSDRFSAERTGGSVSTLTIQRTQQEDSAVYLCASSHDVTGIYGYTFGSGTRLTVV.

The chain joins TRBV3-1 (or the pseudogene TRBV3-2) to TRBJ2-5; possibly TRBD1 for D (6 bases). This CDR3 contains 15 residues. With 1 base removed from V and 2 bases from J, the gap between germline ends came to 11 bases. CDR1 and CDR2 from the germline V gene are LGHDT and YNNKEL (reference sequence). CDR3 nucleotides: TGTGCCAGCAGCCAAGGGGGGCAGGGTCAAGAGACCCAGTACTTC. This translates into CASSQGGQGQETQYF.

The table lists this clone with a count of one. CDR3 coding DNA: TGTGCCAGTAGTATCCATTCCGGGTTTTCAAACTATGGCTACACCTTC. Translating gives CASSIHSGFSNYGYTF. The chain employs TRBV19 and TRBJ1-2; D is undetermined. From germline, CDR1 is LNHDA and CDR2 SQIVND (reference sequence). The CDR3 loop spans 16 amino acids. V gave up 3 bases and J gave up 2 bases, with 16 bases separating them.